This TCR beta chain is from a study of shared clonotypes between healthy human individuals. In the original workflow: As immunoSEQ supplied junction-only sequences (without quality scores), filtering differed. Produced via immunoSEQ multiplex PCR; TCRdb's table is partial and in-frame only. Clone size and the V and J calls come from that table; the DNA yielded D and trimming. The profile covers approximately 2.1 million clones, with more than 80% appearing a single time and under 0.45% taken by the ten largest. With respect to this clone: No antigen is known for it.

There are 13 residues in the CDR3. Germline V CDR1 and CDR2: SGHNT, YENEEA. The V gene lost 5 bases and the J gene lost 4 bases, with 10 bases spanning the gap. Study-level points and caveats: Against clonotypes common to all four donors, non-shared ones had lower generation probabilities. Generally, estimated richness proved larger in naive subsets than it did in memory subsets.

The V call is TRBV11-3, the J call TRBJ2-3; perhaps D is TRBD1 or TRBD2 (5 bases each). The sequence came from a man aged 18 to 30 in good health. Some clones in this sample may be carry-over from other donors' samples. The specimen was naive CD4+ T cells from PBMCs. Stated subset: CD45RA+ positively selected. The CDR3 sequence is CASSSGRADTQYF. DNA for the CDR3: TGTGCCAGCAGCAGCGGCAGGGCAGATACGCAGTATTTT.